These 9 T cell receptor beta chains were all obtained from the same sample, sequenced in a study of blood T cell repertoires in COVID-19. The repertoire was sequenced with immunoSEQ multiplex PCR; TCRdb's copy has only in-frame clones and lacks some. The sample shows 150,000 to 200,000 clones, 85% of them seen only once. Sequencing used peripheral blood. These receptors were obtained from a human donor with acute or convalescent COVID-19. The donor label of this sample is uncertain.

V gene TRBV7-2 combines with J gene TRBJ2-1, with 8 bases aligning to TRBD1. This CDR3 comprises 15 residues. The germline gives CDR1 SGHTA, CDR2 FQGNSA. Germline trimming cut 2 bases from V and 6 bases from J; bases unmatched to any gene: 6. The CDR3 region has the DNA TGTGCCAGCAGCTTACAGGGGGCGCGTACCAATGAGCAGTTCTTC. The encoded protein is CASSLQGARTNEQFF.

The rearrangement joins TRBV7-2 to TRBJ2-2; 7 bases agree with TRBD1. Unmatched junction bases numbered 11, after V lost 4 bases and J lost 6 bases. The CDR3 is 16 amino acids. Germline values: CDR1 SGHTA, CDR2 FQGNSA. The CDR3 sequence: CASSSYHRDSAGELFF. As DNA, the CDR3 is TGTGCCAGCAGCTCCTACCACCGGGACAGTGCCGGGGAGCTGTTTTTT. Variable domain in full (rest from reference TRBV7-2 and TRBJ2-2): GAGVSQSPSNKVTEKGKDVELRCDPISGHTALYWYRQSLGQGLEFLIYFQGNSAPDKSGLPSDRFSAERTGGSVSTLTIQRTQQEDSAVYLCASSSYHRDSAGELFFGEGSRLTVL.

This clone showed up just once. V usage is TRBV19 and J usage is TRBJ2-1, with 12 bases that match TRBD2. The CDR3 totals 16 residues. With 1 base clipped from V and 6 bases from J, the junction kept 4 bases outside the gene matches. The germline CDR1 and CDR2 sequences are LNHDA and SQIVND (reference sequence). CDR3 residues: CASSIGTSGGRNEQFF. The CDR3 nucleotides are TGTGCCAGTAGTATAGGAACTAGCGGGGGGCGCAATGAGCAGTTCTTC.

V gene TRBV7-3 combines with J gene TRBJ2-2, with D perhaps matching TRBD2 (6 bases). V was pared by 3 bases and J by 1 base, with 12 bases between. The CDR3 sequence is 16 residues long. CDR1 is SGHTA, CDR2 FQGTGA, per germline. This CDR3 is CASSFLPGGNTGELFF. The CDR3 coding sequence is TGTGCCAGCAGCTTCCTACCCGGGGGGAACACCGGGGAGCTGTTTTTT.

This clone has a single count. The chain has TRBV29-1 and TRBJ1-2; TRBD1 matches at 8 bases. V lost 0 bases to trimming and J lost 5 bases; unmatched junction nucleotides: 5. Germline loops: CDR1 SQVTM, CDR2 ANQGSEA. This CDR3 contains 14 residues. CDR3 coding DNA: TGCAGCGTTGAAGAAGGGGACAGGATTTATGGCTACACCTTC. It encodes CSVEEGDRIYGYTF.

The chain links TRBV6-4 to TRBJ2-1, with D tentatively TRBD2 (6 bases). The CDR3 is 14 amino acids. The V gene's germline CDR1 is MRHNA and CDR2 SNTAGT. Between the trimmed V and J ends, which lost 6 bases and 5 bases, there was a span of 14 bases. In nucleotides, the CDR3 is TGTGCCAGCAGCCGGGGCCCGGGGGACAATGAGCAGTTCTTC. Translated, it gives CASSRGPGDNEQFF.

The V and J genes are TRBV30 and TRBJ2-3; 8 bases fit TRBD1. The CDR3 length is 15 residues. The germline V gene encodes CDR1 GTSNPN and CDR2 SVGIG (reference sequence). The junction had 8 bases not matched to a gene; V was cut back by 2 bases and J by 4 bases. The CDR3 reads CAWSQGQGLADTQYF. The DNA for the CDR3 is TGTGCCTGGAGTCAAGGACAGGGACTCGCAGATACGCAGTATTTT.

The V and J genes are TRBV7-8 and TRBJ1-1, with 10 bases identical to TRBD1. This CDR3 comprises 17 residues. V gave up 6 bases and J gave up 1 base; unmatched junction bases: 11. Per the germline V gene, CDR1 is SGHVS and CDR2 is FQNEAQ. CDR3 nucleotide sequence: TGTGCCAGCAGTTCTCCGACAGGGGGCCCTTCGAACACTGAAGCTTTCTTT. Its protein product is CASSSPTGGPSNTEAFF.

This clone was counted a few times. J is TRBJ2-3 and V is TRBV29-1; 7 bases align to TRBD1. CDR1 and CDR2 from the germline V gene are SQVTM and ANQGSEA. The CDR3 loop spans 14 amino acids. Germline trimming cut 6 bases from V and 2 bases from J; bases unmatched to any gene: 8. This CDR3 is CSVRDSHYTDTQYF. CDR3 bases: TGCAGCGTAAGGGACAGCCACTACACAGATACGCAGTATTTT.